The 14 T cell receptor beta chains presented below share a single source sample, sequenced in a study of shared T cell receptors in the human thymus. Repertoires were generated with immunoSEQ multiplex PCR, while TCRdb's copy carries only in-frame clones and drops some. The sample carries approximately 490,000 clones, about four fifths recorded once. A further study also used this sample, focusing on human thymus T cells.

Sequencing used thymocytes. The receptors were sampled from a boy in the first two years of life with a congenital heart defect.

On this clone: A junction boundary mismatches the germline segment, possibly from a read error. The chain couples TRBV19 to TRBJ2-7; a weak D match, TRBD1 (6 bases). The CDR3 has 9 amino acids. Germline loops: CDR1 LNHDA, CDR2 SQIVND (reference sequence). As DNA, the CDR3 is TGTGCCAGTACGGACAGTCTGAGGTTC. Its translation: CASTDSLRF.

V is TRBV21-1 and J is TRBJ2-7; the D call of TRBD2 is as the table states it, not checked on the DNA. TRBV21-1 is tagged as a pseudogene. The CDR3 totals 15 residues. The CDR3 loop is CASSKKASGRDEQYF. The CDR3, as DNA: TGTGCCAGCAGCAAAAAGGCTAGCGGGAGGGACGAGCAGTACTTC.

The chain recombines TRBV11-2 with TRBJ2-7; TRBD2 aligns across 7 bases. This CDR3 has 13 residues. With 3 bases clipped from V and 5 bases from J, the junction kept 4 bases outside the gene matches. Germline values: CDR1 SGHAT, CDR2 FQNNGV. The CDR3, as DNA: TGTGCCAGCAGCTTTCACGGGGGGAACGAGCAGTACTTC. Translated, it gives CASSFHGGNEQYF.

The rearrangement uses TRBV2 and TRBJ2-7; D is uncertain. Germline values: CDR1 SNHLY, CDR2 FYNNEI. The V gene lost 7 bases and the J gene lost 4 bases, with 17 bases spanning the gap. CDR3 size: 14 residues. The CDR3 spells CASTSPRRLYEQYF. In nucleotides, the CDR3 is TGTGCCAGCACCTCCCCGAGGCGGTTATACGAGCAGTACTTC.

The CDR3 sequence: CASSDYLSGLAGSPGEQFF. The CDR3 bases are TGTGCCAGCAGCGACTACCTCTCGGGACTAGCGGGATCCCCCGGTGAGCAGTTCTTC. The chain has TRBV7-2 and TRBJ2-1, with TRBD2 matching over 13 bases. This CDR3 contains 19 residues. The germline CDR1 and CDR2 sequences are SGHTA and FQGNSA. J lost 9 bases, V lost 5 bases, and 19 bases had no gene match.

The rearrangement links TRBV10-2 to TRBJ2-2, with D possibly matching TRBD2 (5 bases). The germline V gene encodes CDR1 WSHSY and CDR2 SAAADI. Trimming pared 3 bases from V and 7 bases from J, leaving 9 bases between. The CDR3 runs 13 residues. CDR3 coding DNA: TGCGCCAGCAGTGATCAGAGCGGCGGGGAGCTGTTTTTT. The encoded protein is CASSDQSGGELFF.

As concerns this clone: At the DNA level, this CDR3 is encoded by other sequences in the same sample as well. The chain combines TRBV27 with TRBJ1-5; D is perhaps TRBD1 (6 bases). V lost 6 bases and J 1 base, leaving 13 bases between the germline ends. The V gene's germline CDR1 is MNHEY and CDR2 SMNVEV (reference sequence). The CDR3 spans 15 residues. The chain's CDR3 is CASSPTGYSNQPQHF. Written as DNA, the CDR3 is TGTGCCAGCAGCCCGACAGGTTACAGCAATCAGCCCCAGCATTTT.

This rearrangement joins TRBV15 to TRBJ2-5, with a weak D call TRBD1 (6 bases). CDR1 is LNHNV, CDR2 YYDKDF, per germline (reference sequence). The CDR3 runs to 13 residues. V shed 3 bases and J shed 4 bases, with 9 bases lying between them. The CDR3 region has the DNA TGTGCCACCAGCAGTCCCAGGGGAGAGACCCAGTACTTC. This sequence encodes CATSSPRGETQYF. Drawing the rest from reference TRBV15 and TRBJ2-5, the complete variable domain is DAMVIQNPRYQVTQFGKPVTLSCSQTLNHNVMYWYQQKSSQAPKLLFHYYDKDFNNEADTPDNFQSRRPNTSFCFLDIRSPGLGDTAMYLCATSSPRGETQYFGPGTRLLVL.

This chain uses TRBV12-5 with TRBJ1-2; 7 bases fit TRBD1. The CDR3 runs to 16 residues. Germline CDR1 is LGHNT and CDR2 is FRNRAP. Trimming removed 5 bases from V and 2 bases from J; junction bases left unmatched: 11. CDR3 region: CASGLAGQGVNYGYTF. DNA for the CDR3: TGTGCTAGTGGTCTGGCGGGGCAGGGGGTGAACTATGGCTACACCTTC.

The CDR3 DNA is TGTGCCAGCAGCCTCGACAGGCATTATAGCAATCAGCCCCAGCATTTT. It translates to CASSLDRHYSNQPQHF. The gene calls are TRBV2 and TRBJ1-5, with D maybe TRBD1 (6 bases). The CDR3 has 16 residues. With 6 bases removed from V and 0 bases from J, the gap between germline ends came to 15 bases. Germline V gene lookup returns CDR1 SNHLY and CDR2 FYNNEI.

This clone was picked up a small number of times. The V call is TRBV5-6, the J call TRBJ2-3; D unresolved. In germline, CDR1 is SGHDT, CDR2 YYEEEE. The CDR3 is 12 amino acids. Trimming removed 3 bases from V and 2 bases from J, with 4 bases in between. DNA for the CDR3: TGTGCCAGCAGCTACACCACAGATACGCAGTATTTT. This translates into CASSYTTDTQYF.

This rearrangement joins TRBV5-5 to TRBJ2-1; D unresolved. V dropped 1 base and J dropped 7 bases, with 9 bases sitting between them. CDR3 size: 13 residues. CDR1 and CDR2 from the germline V gene are SGHKS and YYEKEE (reference sequence). CDR3 sequence: CASSLSGRNEQFF. The CDR3 coding sequence is TGTGCCAGCAGCTTGTCAGGCAGGAATGAGCAGTTCTTC.

This clone was seen a handful of times. The chain employs TRBV6-5 and TRBJ2-7, with a weak D call TRBD1 (6 bases). Looked up from germline, CDR1 is MNHEY and CDR2 is SVGAGI. This CDR3 has 15 amino acids. The ends were cut back, 7 bases at V and 3 bases at J, with 19 bases in the middle. As DNA, the CDR3 is TGTGCCAGCACTCCGAGACCGGGACAATACTACGAGCAGTACTTC. Protein product: CASTPRPGQYYEQYF.

The chain has TRBV19 and TRBJ1-5; D is possibly TRBD1 (5 bases). The CDR3 is 15 residues long. Germline loops: CDR1 LNHDA, CDR2 SQIVND (reference sequence). V dropped 7 bases and J dropped 5 bases, with 18 bases sitting between them. The CDR3 DNA follows: TGTGCCAGTACCGATCGACGGGGGATCCATCAGCCCCAGCATTTT. It yields the protein CASTDRRGIHQPQHF.